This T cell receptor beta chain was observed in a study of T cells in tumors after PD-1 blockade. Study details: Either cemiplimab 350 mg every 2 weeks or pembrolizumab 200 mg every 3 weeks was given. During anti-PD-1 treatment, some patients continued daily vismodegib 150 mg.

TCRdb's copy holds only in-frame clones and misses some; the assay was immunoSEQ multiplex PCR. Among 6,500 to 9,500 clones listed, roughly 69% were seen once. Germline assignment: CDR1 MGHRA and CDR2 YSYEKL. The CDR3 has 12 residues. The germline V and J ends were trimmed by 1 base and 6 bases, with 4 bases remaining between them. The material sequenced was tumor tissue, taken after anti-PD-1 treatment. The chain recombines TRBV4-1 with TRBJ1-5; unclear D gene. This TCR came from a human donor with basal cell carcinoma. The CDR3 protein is CASSQVGQPQHF. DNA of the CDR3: TGCGCCAGCAGCCAAGTAGGTCAGCCCCAGCATTTT.